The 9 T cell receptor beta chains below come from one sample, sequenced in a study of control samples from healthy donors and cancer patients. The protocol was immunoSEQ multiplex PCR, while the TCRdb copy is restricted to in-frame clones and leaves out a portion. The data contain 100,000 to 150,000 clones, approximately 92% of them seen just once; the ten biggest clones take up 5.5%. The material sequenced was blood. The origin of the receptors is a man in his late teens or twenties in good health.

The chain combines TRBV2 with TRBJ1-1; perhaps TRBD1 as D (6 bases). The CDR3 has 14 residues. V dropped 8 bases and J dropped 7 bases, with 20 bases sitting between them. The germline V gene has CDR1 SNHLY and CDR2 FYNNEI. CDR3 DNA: TGTGCCAGCGTCGGGGACACGTTGACGGGTGAAGCTTTCTTT. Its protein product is CASVGDTLTGEAFF.

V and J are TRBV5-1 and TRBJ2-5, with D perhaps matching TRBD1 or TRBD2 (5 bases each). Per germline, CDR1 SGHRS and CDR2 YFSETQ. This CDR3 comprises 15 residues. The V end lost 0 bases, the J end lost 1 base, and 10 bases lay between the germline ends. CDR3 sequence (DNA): TGCGCCAGCAGCTTGGCCGGGGCAGCCCAAGAGACCCAGTACTTC. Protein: CASSLAGAAQETQYF.

This CDR3 is CASKSLDINSPLHF. CDR3 nucleotides: TGTGCCAGCAAGAGCCTGGATATTAATTCACCCCTCCACTTT. The chain couples TRBV2 to TRBJ1-6; D uncertain. This CDR3 comprises 14 residues. The V gene lost 7 bases and the J gene lost 6 bases, with 13 bases spanning the gap. Germline CDR1 is SNHLY and CDR2 is FYNNEI.

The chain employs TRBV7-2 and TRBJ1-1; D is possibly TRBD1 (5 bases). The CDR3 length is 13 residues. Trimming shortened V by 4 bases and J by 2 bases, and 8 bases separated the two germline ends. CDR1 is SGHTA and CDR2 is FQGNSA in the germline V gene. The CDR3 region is CASSSGRNTEAFF. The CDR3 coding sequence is TGTGCCAGCAGCTCAGGGAGAAACACTGAAGCTTTCTTT.

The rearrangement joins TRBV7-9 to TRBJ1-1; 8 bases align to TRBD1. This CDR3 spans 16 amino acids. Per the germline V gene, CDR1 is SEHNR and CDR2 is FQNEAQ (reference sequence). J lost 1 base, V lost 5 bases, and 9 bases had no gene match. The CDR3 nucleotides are TGTGCCAGCAGCCCTCTCTGGACAGGGACGAACACTGAAGCTTTCTTT. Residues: CASSPLWTGTNTEAFF.

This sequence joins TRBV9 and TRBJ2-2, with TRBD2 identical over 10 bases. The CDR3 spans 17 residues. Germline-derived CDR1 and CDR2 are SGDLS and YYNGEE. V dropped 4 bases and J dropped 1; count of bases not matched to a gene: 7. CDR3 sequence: CASSSRLAGVNTGELFF. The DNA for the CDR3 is TGTGCCAGCAGCTCAAGGCTAGCGGGGGTGAACACCGGGGAGCTGTTTTTT.

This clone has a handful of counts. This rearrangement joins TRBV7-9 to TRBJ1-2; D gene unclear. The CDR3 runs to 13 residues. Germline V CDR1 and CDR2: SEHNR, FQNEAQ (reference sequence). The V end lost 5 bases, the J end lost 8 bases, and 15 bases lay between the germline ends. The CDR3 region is CASSQHGGLGYTF. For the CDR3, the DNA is TGTGCCAGCAGCCAACACGGAGGGTTAGGCTACACCTTC. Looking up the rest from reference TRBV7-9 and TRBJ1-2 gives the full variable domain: DTGVSQNPRHKITKRGQNVTFRCDPISEHNRLYWYRQTLGQGPEFLTYFQNEAQLEKSRLLSDRFSAERPKGSFSTLEIQRTEQGDSAMYLCASSQHGGLGYTFGSGTRLTVV.

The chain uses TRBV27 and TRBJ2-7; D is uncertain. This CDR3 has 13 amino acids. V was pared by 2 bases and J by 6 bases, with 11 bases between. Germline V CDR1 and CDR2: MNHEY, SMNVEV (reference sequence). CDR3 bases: TGTGCCAGCAGTTTACCTTCGGCCACCGAGCAGTACTTC. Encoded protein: CASSLPSATEQYF.

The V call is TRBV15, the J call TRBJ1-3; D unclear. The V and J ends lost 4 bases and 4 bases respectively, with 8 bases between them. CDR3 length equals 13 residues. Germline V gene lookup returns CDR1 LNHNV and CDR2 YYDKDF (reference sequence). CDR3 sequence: CATSIRGGNTIYF. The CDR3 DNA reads TGTGCCACCAGCATACGAGGAGGAAACACCATATATTTT.